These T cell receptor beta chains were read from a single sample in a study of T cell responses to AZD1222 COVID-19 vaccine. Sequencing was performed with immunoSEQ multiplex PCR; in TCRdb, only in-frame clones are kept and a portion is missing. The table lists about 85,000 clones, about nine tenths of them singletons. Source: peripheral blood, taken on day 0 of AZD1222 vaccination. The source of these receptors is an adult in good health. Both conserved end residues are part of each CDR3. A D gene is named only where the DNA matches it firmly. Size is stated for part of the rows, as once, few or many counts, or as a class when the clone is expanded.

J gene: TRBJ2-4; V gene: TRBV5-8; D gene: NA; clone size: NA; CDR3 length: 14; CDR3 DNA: TGTGCCAGCAGCTTGGTTCCAGTCCAAAACATTCAGTACTTC; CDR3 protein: CASSLVPVQNIQYF
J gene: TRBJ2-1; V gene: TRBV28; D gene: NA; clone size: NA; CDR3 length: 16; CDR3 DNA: TGTGCCAGCAGTTTACGGCAGGCAAGCTCCTACAATGAGCAGTTCTTC; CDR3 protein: CASSLRQASSYNEQFF
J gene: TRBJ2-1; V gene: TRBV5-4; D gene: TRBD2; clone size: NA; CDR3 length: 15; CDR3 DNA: TGTGCCAGCAGCAAGACCGGGACTAGAGTCGATGAGCAGTTCTTC; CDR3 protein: CASSKTGTRVDEQFF
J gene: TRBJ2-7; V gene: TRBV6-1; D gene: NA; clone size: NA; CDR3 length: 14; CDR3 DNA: TGTGCCAGCAGTGAAGTAGGACTCCCAGGCGAGCAGTACTTC; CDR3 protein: CASSEVGLPGEQYF
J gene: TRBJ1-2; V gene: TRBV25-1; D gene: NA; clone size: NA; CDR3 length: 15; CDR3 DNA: TGTGCCAGCAGTGAATCCGCCAGGGCCAACTATGGCTACACCTTC; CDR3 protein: CASSESARANYGYTF
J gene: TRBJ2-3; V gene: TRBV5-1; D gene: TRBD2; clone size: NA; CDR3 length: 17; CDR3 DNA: TGCGCCAGCAGCCCTGGGACTAGCGGGCTATTCACAGATACGCAGTATTTT; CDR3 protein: CASSPGTSGLFTDTQYF
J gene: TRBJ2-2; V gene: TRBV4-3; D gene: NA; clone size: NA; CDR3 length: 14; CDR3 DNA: TGCGCCAGCAGCAGGGAGGCGAACACCGGGGAGCTGTTTTTT; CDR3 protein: CASSREANTGELFF
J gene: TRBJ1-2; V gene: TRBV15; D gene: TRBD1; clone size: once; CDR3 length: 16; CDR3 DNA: TGTGCCACCAGCTTAGACAGGGCGTCGGGTAACTATGGCTACACCTTC; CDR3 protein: CATSLDRASGNYGYTF
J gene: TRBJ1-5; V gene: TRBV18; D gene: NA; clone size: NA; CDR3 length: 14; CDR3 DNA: TGTGCCAGCTCAGCAATAAACCAGGCTCAGCCCCAGCATTTT; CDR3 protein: CASSAINQAQPQHF
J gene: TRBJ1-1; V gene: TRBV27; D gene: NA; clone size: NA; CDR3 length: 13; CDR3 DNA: TGTGCCAGCAGTTTCAATATGAACACTGAAGCTTTCTTT; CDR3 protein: CASSFNMNTEAFF
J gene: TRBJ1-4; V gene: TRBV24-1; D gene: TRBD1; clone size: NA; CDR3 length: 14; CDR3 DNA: TGTGCCACCAGTGATGGTCAGGGGGTGGAAAAACTGTTTTTT; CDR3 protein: CATSDGQGVEKLFF
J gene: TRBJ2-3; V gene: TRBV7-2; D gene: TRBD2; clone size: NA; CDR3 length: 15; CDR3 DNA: TGTGCCAGCAGCTCTAGCGGGGGGGTTGGAGATACGCAGTATTTT; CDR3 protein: CASSSSGGVGDTQYF
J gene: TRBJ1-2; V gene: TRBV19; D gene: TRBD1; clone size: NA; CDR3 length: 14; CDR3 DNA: TGTGCCAGTAGTGGACAGGGGGTTAACTATGGCTACACCTTC; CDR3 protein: CASSGQGVNYGYTF
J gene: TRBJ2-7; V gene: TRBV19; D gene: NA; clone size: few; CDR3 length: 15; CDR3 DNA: TGTGCCAGTAGTATGGGCTGGGGCGGAGCCTACGAGCAGTACTTC; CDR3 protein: CASSMGWGGAYEQYF
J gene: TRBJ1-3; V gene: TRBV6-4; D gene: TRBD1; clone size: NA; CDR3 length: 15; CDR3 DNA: TGTGCCAGCAGTGACTCGAGGACAGGGGTAGACACCATATATTTT; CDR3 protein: CASSDSRTGVDTIYF
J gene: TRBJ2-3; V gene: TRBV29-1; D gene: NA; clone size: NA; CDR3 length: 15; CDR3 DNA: TGCAGCGCTCTGGACCGGGGGACCCTCACAGATACGCAGTATTTT; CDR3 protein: CSALDRGTLTDTQYF
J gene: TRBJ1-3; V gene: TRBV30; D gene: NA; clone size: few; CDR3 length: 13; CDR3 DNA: TGTGCCTGGAGTTCAGGCTCTGGAAACACCATATATTTT; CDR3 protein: CAWSSGSGNTIYF
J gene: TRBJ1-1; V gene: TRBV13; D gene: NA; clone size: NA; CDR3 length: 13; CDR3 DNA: TGTGCCAGCACCGAGACGCTACTCGCTGAAGCTTTCTTT; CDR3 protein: CASTETLLAEAFF
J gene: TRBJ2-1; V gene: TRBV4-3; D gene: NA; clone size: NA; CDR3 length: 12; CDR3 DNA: TGCGCCAGCAGTCAACACGGGTATGAGCAGTTCTTC; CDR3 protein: CASSQHGYEQFF
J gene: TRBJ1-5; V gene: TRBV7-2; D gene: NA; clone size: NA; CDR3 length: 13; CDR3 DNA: TGTGCCAGCAGCCCCGGGAAAAATCAGCCCCAGCATTTT; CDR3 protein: CASSPGKNQPQHF
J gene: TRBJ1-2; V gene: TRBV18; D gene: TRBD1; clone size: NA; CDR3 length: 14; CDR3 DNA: TGTGCCAGCTCACCACCTAGGACAGGGGACGGCTACACCTTC; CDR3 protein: CASSPPRTGDGYTF
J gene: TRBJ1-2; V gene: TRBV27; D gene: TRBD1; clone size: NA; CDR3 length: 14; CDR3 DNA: TGTGCCAGCAGAATGACAGGGACTAACTATGGCTACACCTTC; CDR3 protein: CASRMTGTNYGYTF
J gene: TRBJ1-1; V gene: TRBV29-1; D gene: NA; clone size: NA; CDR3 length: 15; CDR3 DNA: TGCAGCGTTGAGTCCGACCCCAGCATGAACACTGAAGCTTTCTTT; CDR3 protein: CSVESDPSMNTEAFF
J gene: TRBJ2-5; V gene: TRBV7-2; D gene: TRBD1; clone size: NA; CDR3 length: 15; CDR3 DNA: TGTGCCAGCAGCTTGGGACAGGGGAGGCAAGAGACCCAGTACTTC; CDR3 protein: CASSLGQGRQETQYF